The 10 T cell receptor beta chains in this list originate from one sample, sequenced in a study of beta chain features in type 1 diabetes. The sequenced template was cDNA made from the entire isolated RNA. Sequencing was performed with immunoSEQ multiplex PCR; in TCRdb, only in-frame clones are kept and a portion is missing. The sample lists almost 250,000 clones; about 14% were seen once. Input material: naive CD4+ T cells from blood. Every receptor here comes from a middle-aged woman in good health.

This clone has only a few counts. This rearrangement joins TRBV11-2 to TRBJ2-3; 7 nucleotides line up with TRBD1. Per germline, CDR1 SGHAT and CDR2 FQNNGV. The CDR3 contains 15 residues. The V and J ends lost 5 bases and 1 base, in that order; junction bases with no gene match: 6. CDR3 in amino acids: CASSRDRIRTDTQYF. The CDR3 coding sequence is TGTGCCAGCAGCAGGGACAGAATTCGCACAGATACGCAGTATTTT.

This clone came up a few times. V is TRBV5-1 and J is TRBJ2-3; D is perhaps TRBD1 (5 bases). Between the trimmed V and J ends, which lost 5 bases and 4 bases, there was a span of 17 bases. Germline loops: CDR1 SGHRS, CDR2 YFSETQ. CDR3 size: 15 residues. The CDR3 loop reads CASSQGQVRADTQYF. In nucleotides, the CDR3 is TGCGCCAGCAGTCAAGGACAAGTTCGGGCAGATACGCAGTATTTT.

This chain connects TRBV29-1 to TRBJ1-2; possibly TRBD1 for D (5 bases). V was clipped by 4 bases and J by 4 bases, with 10 bases between them. The CDR3 loop spans 12 amino acids. CDR1 is SQVTM, CDR2 ANQGSEA, per germline. The CDR3 DNA sequence: TGCAGCGTTGGGGAGGGGCCCTATGGCTACACCTTC. It is translated as CSVGEGPYGYTF.

J is TRBJ2-3 and V is TRBV19, with 9 bases lining up with TRBD2. V dropped 11 bases and J dropped 4; count of bases not matched to a gene: 19. Germline V gene sequence: CDR1 LNHDA, CDR2 SQIVND (reference sequence). The CDR3 consists of 17 residues. Here the CDR3 DNA reads TGTGCCGCACGGATGGGCGGGGGGGCCGGAGGAGCAGATACGCAGTATTTT. Protein product: CAARMGGGAGGADTQYF.

Here the CDR3 reads CASSPTGDSGLKLFF. The CDR3 bases are TGTGCCAGCTCACCAACAGGGGACAGCGGGTTAAAACTGTTTTTT. This chain joins TRBV18 and TRBJ1-4; 7 positions match TRBD1. V dropped 2 bases and J dropped 10; count of bases not matched to a gene: 10. Germline CDR1 and CDR2: KGHSH and LQKENI. The CDR3 has 15 residues.

The rearrangement joins TRBV7-6 to TRBJ2-7; the match to TRBD1 covers 7 bases. The CDR3 contains 16 residues. V lost 5 bases to trimming and J lost 0 bases; unmatched junction nucleotides: 10. Looked up from germline, CDR1 is SGHVS and CDR2 is FNYEAQ. CDR3 in DNA: TGTGCCAGCAGCCTCGACAGGGCCCCCAACTCCTACGAGCAGTACTTC. Its protein product is CASSLDRAPNSYEQYF.

This sequence joins TRBV6-6 and TRBJ2-1; possibly TRBD2 for D (7 bases). Trimming removed 2 bases at V and 4 bases at J, with 12 bases between. CDR1 and CDR2 from the germline V gene are MNHNY and SVGAGI (reference sequence). The CDR3 covers 15 residues. CDR3 region: CASSYRRGLYNEQFF. The CDR3 nucleotides are TGTGCCAGCAGTTACCGGCGGGGGCTTTACAATGAGCAGTTCTTC.

This clone was observed a few times. V is TRBV7-2 and J is TRBJ2-7, with D tentatively TRBD1 (5 bases). Trimming pared 5 bases from V and 6 bases from J, leaving 20 bases between. Germline CDR1 and CDR2: SGHTA and FQGNSA. The CDR3 is 15 residues long. CDR3 coding DNA: TGTGCCAGCAGCCTACCGTTCAGGGCCCGACCCGAGCAGTACTTC. It is translated as CASSLPFRARPEQYF.

The chain is built from TRBV6-1 and TRBJ2-4, with 8 nucleotides matching TRBD2. The CDR3 sequence is 14 residues long. Per the germline V gene, CDR1 is MNHNS and CDR2 is SASEGT. V lost 6 bases and J lost 7; bases outside the gene matches: 8. For the CDR3, the DNA is TGTGCCAGCAGCCCCGGGGGGGGAAACAACATTCAGTACTTC. Its translation: CASSPGGGNNIQYF.

This clone was detected only a few times. This rearrangement joins TRBV5-1 to TRBJ2-3; 8 nucleotides line up with TRBD2. Germline-derived CDR1 and CDR2 are SGHRS and YFSETQ. V lost 3 bases to trimming and J lost 2 bases; unmatched junction nucleotides: 8. This CDR3 region has 16 residues. The CDR3 nucleotides read TGCGCCAGCAGCTCCCTTCGGGAGGGGCCCACAGATACGCAGTATTTT. It translates to CASSSLREGPTDTQYF.